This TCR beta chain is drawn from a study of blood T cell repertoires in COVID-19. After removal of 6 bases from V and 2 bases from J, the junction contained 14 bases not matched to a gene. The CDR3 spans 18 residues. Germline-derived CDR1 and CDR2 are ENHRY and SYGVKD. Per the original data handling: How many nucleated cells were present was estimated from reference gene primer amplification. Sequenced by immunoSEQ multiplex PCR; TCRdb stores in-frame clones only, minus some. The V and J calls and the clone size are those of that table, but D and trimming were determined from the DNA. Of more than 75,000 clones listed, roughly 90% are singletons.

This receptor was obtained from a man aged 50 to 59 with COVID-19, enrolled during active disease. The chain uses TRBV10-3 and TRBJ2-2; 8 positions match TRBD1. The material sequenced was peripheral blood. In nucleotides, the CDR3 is TGTGCCATCAGGATGGGAGACAGGGGCTACCTTAACACCGGGGAGCTGTTTTTT. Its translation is CAIRMGDRGYLNTGELFF.